The source of this TCR beta chain is a study of OX40 agonist ivuxolimab in advanced cancers. The CDR3 has 13 residues. Germline lookup yields CDR1 SGHAT and CDR2 FQDESV (reference sequence). Trimming removed 5 bases at V and 2 bases at J, with 8 bases between. Some clones are missing from TCRdb's copy, which holds only in-frame ones; the method was immunoSEQ multiplex PCR. The sample contains over 40,000 clones, 80% of which appear only once. The source of this sequence is an adult with an advanced solid tumor such as melanoma, head and neck, liver or kidney cancer. The chain is built from TRBV11-1 and TRBJ2-3; D might be TRBD1 (5 bases). Sequencing used CD4+ or CD8+ T cells sorted from blood, obtained in a trial of the OX40 agonist ivuxolimab. The CDR3 coding sequence is TGTGCCAGCAGCCGACAGAACACAGATACGCAGTATTTT. Encoded protein: CASSRQNTDTQYF.